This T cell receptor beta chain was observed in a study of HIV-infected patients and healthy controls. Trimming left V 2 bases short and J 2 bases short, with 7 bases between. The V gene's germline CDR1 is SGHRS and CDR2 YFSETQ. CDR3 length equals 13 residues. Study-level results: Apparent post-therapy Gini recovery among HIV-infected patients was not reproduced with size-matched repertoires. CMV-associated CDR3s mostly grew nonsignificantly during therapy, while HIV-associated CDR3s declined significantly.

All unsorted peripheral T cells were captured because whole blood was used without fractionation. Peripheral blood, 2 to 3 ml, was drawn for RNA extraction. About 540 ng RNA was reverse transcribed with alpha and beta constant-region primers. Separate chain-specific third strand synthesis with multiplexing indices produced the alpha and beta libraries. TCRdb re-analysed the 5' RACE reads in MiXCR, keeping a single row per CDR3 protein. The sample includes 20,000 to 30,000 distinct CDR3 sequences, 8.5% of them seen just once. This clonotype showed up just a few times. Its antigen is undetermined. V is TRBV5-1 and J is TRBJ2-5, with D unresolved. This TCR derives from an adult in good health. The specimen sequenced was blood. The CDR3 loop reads CASSFADQETQYF. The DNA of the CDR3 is TGCGCCAGCAGCTTCGCGGATCAAGAGACCCAGTACTTC.